This TCR beta chain was identified during a study of brain T cells in children with intractable seizures. Generated by immunoSEQ multiplex PCR, the TCRdb table keeps only in-frame clones and is missing some. Of 300,000 to 400,000 clones in the sample, approximately 93% were seen once. Regarding time point: blood from clinic visit 5 months post-surgery; TSC patient then seizure free. Germline CDR1 and CDR2: KGHDR and SFDVKD. The CDR3 is 16 residues long. With V trimmed by 3 bases and J by 5 bases, 3 bases remained unmatched. Here the sequenced sample was peripheral blood, taken roughly 5 months after surgery. This sequence was found in a boy less than two years old with tuberous sclerosis and intractable seizures. The chain joins TRBV24-1 to TRBJ2-1, with 13 bases fitting TRBD2. CDR3 loop: CATSDPGTSGDNEQFF. CDR3 DNA: TGTGCCACCAGTGATCCTGGGACTAGCGGGGACAATGAGCAGTTCTTC.